This is a list of T cell receptor beta chains from one sample in a study of regulatory T cells in long-lasting Graves disease. TCRdb used MiXCR to reprocess the multiplex PCR reads, holding one entry per CDR3 protein. This sample carries hundreds of thousands of distinct CDR3 sequences, roughly a fifth of them seen once, and the ten largest clones take less than 30%. Sequencing used peripheral blood mononuclear cells (PBMCs), obtained when the disease was refractory, from a patient treated with antithyroid drugs. These receptor sequences come from a female donor with Graves disease. The CDR3 runs from the conserved cysteine through the conserved F or W. A D gene is named only where the DNA matches it firmly. A clone size is listed for some rows: how often the clone was seen (once, few, many), or a class if it is expanded.

V	size	J	length	D	DNA	CDR3
TRBV19	.	TRBJ1-2	20	.	TGTGCCAGTAGTATTACTTCGCGGTTACGGCCAATAGAGGCTAACTATGGCTACACCTTC	CASSITSRLRPIEANYGYTF
TRBV7-6	many	TRBJ2-4	15	TRBD1	TGTGCCAGCAGCCCCGGAAGGGACAGGGGTCACATTCAGTACTTC	CASSPGRDRGHIQYF
TRBV28	many	TRBJ1-1	16	TRBD1	TGTGCCAGCAGACCCGCCTACAGGGGGCTAAGGACTGAAGCTTTCTTT	CASRPAYRGLRTEAFF
TRBV9	few	TRBJ2-5	14	.	TGTGCCAGCAGTCCCCTGACTAGTGGGGAGACCCAGTACTTC	CASSPLTSGETQYF
TRBV24-1	.	TRBJ2-2	16	TRBD2	TGTGCCACCGGGGAAAGCGGGAGGGCTAGCACCGGGGAGCTGTTTTTT	CATGESGRASTGELFF
TRBV3-1	.	TRBJ2-7	13	TRBD1	TGTGCCAGCAGCACCCGACAGGGCCACGAGCAGTACTTC	CASSTRQGHEQYF
TRBV27	few	TRBJ1-6	14	.	TGTGCCAGCAGTTCCCGGGGTTATAATTCACCCCTCCACTTT	CASSSRGYNSPLHF
TRBV19	.	TRBJ1-2	16	TRBD1	TGTGCCAGTAGCAGACCTTACCCTACAGGGGGATCTGGCTACACCTTC	CASSRPYPTGGSGYTF
TRBV6-1	.	TRBJ2-7	11	.	TGTGCCAGCAGAAACGGGGGCGAGCAGTACTTC	CASRNGGEQYF
TRBV7-9	once	TRBJ2-3	15	.	TGTGCCAGCAGCAGGACTCGCCTAAACACAGATACGCAGTATTTT	CASSRTRLNTDTQYF
TRBV7-9	many	TRBJ2-5	16	.	TGTGCCAGCAGCTTACCGTTCGGGACAACGAGCGGGACCCAGTACTTC	CASSLPFGTTSGTQYF
TRBV9	few	TRBJ1-2	14	.	TGTGCCAGCAGCGCATCCCAGGGAATGAGAGGCTACACCTTC	CASSASQGMRGYTF
TRBV19	few	TRBJ1-2	12	.	TGTGCCAGCAAGGGGCCTGGCTATGGCTACACCTTC	CASKGPGYGYTF